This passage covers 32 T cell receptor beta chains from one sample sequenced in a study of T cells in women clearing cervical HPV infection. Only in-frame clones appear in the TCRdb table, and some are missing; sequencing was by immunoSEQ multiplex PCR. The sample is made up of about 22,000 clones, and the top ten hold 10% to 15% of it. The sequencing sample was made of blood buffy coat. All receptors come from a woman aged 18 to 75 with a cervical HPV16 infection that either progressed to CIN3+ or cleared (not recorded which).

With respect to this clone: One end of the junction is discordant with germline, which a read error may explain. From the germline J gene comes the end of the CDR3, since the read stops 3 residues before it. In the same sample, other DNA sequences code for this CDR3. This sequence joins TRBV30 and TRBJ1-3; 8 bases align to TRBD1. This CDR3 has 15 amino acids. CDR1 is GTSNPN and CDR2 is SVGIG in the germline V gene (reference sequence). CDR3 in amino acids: CAWSKGQGSGNTIYF. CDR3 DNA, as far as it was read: TGTGCCTGGAGTAAAGGACAGGGATCTGGAAACACG.

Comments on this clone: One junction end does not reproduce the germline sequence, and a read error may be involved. CDR3 loop: CASSLGQGQPQHF. The CDR3 bases that were read are TGTGCCAGCAGCTTAGGACAGGGTCAGCCC. V gene TRBV12-3 or TRBV12-4 combines with J gene TRBJ1-5, with 8 positions matching TRBD1. The CDR3 end falls 3 residues outside the read, so it is completed with the germline J gene. The CDR3 length is 13 residues.

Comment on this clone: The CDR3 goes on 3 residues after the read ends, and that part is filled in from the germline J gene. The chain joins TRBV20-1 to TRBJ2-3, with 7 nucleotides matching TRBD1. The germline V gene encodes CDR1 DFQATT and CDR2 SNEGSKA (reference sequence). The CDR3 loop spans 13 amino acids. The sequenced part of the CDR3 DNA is TGCAGTGCTAGAAGACAGGGAGTAGAGACG. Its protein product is CSARRQGVET. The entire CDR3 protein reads CSARRQGVETQYF.

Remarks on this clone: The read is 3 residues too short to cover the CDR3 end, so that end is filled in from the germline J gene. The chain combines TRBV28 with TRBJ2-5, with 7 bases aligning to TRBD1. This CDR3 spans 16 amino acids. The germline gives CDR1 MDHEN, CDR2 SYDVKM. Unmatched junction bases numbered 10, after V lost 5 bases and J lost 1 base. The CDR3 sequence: CASSLLQGNLQETQYF. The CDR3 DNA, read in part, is TGTGCCAGCAGTCTGCTACAGGGGAATCTCCAAGAGACC.

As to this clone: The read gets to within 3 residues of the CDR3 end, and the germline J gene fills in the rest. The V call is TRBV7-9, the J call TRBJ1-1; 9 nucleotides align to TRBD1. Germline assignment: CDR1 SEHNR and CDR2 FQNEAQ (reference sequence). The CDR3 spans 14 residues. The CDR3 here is CASSLGGQTGGAFF. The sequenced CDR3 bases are TGTGCCAGCAGCTTAGGGGGGCAGACAGGGGGA.

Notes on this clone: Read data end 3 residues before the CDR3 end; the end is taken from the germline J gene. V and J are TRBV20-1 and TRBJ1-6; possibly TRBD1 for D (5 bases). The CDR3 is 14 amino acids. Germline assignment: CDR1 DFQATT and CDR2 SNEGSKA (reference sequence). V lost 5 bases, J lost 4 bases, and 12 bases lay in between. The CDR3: CSAARDLYNSPLHF. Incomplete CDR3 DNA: TGCAGTGCTGCCCGGGACTTATATAATTCACCC.

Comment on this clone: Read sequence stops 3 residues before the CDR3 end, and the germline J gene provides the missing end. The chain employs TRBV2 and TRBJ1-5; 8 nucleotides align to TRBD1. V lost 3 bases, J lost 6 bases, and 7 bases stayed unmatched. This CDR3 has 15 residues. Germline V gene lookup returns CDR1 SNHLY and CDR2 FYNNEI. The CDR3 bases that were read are TGTGCCAGCAGTGATCCAGGACAGGGAGTTCAGCCC. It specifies CASSDPGQGVQP. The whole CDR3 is CASSDPGQGVQPQHF.

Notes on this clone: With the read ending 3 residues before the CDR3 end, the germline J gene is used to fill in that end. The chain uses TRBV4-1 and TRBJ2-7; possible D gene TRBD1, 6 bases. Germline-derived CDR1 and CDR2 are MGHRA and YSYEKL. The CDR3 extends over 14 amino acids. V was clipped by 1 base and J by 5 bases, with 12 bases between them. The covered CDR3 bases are TGCGCCAGCAGCCAAGCGGACAGTCCCCACGAG. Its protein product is CASSQADSPHE. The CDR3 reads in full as CASSQADSPHEQYF.

Incomplete CDR3 DNA: TGCGCCAGCAGTGATACTGGCGGGGGACGTTCCTACGAG. Protein sequence: CASSDTGGGRSYE. The full CDR3 reads CASSDTGGGRSYEQYF. This sequence joins TRBV10-2 and TRBJ2-7; 7 bases agree with TRBD2. The read ends 3 residues before the CDR3 terminus; that terminus is restored from the germline J gene. The V gene end was trimmed by 3 bases and the J gene end by 1 base; junction bases not matched to a gene: 9. The CDR3 is made up of 16 amino acids. The germline CDR1 and CDR2 sequences are WSHSY and SAAADI.

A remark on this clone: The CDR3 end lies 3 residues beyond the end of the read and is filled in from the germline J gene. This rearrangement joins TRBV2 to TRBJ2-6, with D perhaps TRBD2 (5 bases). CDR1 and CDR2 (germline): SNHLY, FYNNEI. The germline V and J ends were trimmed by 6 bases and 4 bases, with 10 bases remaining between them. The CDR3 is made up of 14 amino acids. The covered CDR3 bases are TGTGCCAGCAGCCGCGGGCGAGGGGCCAACGTC. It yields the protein CASSRGRGANV. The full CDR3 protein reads CASSRGRGANVLTF. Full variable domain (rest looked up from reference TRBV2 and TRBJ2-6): EPEVTQTPSHQVTQMGQEVILRCVPISNHLYFYWYRQILGQKVEFLVSFYNNEISEKSEIFDDQFSVERPDGSNFTLKIRSTKLEDSAMYFCASSRGRGANVLTFGAGSRLTVL.

The CDR3 DNA, read in part, is TGTGCCAGCAGCTTAAGGCTGAGAGGGACAGATACC. Encoded protein: CASSLRLRGTDT. From start to end, the CDR3 is CASSLRLRGTDTYTF. This chain connects TRBV7-2 to TRBJ1-2, with TRBD1 identical over 7 bases. Read data end 3 residues before the CDR3 end; the end is taken from the germline J gene. Germline-derived CDR1 and CDR2 are SGHTA and FQGNSA. CDR3 size: 15 residues.

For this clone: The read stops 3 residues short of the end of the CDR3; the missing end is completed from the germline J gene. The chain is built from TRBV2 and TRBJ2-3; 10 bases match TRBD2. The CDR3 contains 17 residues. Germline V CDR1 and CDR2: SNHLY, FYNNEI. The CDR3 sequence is CASSRRSGRADQETQYF. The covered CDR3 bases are TGTGCCAGCAGTAGAAGAAGCGGGAGGGCTGATCAAGAGACG.

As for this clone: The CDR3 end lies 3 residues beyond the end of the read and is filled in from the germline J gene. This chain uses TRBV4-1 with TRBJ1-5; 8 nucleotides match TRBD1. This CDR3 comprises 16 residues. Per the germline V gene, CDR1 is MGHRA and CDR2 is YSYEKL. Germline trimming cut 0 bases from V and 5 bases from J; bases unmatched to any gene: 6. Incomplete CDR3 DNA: TGCGCCAGCAGCCAAGATCCGGGACAGGTATATCAGCCC. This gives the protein CASSQDPGQVYQP. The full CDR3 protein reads CASSQDPGQVYQPQHF.

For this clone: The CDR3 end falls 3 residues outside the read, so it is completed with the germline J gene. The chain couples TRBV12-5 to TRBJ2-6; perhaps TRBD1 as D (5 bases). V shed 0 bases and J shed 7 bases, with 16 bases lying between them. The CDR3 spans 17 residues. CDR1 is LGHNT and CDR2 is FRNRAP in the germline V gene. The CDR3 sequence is CASGLVVGHRTANVLTF. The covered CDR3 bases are TGTGCTAGTGGTTTGGTAGTAGGACACCGAACAGCCAACGTC.

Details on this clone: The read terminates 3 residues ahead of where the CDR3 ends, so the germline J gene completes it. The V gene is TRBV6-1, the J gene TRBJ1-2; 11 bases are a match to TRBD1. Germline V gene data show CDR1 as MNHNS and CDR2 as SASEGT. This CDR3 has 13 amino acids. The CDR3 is CASSEGTGGGYTF. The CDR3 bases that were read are TGTGCCAGCAGTGAGGGGACAGGGGGGGGC.

The CDR3 bases that were read are TGCGCCAGCAGCTTGGATCTAAGCACAGATACG. As protein: CASSLDLSTDT. The whole CDR3 region reads CASSLDLSTDTQYF. The chain employs TRBV5-1 and TRBJ2-3, with unresolved D. The CDR3 is cut off 3 residues early in the read; its end comes from the germline J gene. Trimming took off 0 bases at V and 0 bases at J, with 5 bases between the two ends. Looked up from germline, CDR1 is SGHRS and CDR2 is YFSETQ. The CDR3 runs 14 residues.

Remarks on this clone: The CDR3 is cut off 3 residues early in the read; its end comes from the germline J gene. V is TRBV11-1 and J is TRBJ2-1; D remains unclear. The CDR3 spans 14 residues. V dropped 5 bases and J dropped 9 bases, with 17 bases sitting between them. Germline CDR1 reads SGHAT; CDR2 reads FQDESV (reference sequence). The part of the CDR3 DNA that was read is TGTGCCAGCAGCACCTACCTGAAGTCGCGTGAG. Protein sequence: CASSTYLKSRE. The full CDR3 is CASSTYLKSREQFF.

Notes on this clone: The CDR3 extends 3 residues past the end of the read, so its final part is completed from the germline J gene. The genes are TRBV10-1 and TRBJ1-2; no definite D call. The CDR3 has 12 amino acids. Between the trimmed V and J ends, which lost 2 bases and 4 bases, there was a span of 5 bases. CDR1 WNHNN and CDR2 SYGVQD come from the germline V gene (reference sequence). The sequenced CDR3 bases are TGCGCCAGCAGTGAGACAATCTATGGC. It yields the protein CASSETIYG. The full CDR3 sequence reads CASSETIYGYTF.

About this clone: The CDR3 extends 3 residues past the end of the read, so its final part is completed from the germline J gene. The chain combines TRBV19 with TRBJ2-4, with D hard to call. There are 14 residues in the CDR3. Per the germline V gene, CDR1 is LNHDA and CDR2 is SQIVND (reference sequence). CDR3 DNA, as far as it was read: TGTGCCAGTAGTATTTTCTCCGAGAACTATGGT. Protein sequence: CASSIFSENYG. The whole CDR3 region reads CASSIFSENYGQYF.

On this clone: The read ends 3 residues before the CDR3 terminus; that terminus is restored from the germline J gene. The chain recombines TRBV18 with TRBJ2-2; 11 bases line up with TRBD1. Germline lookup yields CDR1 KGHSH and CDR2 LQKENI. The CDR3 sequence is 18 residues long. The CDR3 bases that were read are TGTGCCAGCTCCCGACGGACAGGGGGCTCGTCTGGGGCCAACGTG. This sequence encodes CASSRRTGGSSGANV. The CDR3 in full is CASSRRTGGSSGANVLFF.

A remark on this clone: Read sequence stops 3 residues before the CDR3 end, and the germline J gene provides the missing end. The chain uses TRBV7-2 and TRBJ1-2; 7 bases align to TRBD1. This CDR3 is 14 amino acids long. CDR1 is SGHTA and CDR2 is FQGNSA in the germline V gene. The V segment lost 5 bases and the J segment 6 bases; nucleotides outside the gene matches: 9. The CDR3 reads CASSRSHRGHGYTF. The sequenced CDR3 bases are TGTGCCAGCAGCCGAAGCCACAGGGGACATGGC.

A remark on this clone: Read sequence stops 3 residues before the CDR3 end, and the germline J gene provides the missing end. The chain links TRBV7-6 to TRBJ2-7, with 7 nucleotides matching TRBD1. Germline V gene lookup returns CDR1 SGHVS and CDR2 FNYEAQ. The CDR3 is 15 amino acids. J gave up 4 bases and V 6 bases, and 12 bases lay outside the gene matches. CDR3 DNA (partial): TGTGCCAGCAGTTACGGGACAGCCAATCTATACGAG. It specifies CASSYGTANLYE. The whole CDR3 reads CASSYGTANLYEQYF.

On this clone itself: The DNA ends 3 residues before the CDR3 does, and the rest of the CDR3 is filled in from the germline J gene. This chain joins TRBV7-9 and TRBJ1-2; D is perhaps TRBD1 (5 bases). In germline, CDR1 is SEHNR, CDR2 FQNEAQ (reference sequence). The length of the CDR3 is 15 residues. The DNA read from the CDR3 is TGTGCCAGCAAAGGGAGAGGGGTTGAAACAGATACC. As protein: CASKGRGVETDT. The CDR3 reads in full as CASKGRGVETDTYTF.

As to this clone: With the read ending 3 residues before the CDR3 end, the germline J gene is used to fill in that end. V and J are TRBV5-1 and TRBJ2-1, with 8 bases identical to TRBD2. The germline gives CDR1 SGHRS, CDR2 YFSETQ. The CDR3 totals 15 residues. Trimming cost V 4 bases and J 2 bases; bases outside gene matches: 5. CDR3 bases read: TGCGCCAGCAGCGCTACTAGCGGAGCCTACAATGAG. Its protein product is CASSATSGAYNE. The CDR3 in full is CASSATSGAYNEQFF.

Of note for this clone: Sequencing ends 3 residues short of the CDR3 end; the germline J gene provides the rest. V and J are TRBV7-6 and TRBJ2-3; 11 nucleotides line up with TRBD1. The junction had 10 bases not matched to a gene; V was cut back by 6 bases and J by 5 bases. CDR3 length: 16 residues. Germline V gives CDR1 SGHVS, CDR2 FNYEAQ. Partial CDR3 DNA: TGTGCCAGCAGAGCTACCGGGACAGGGGGGGAAGATACG. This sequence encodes CASRATGTGGEDT. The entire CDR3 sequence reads CASRATGTGGEDTQYF. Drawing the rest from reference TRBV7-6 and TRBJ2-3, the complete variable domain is GAGVSQSPRYKVTKRGQDVALRCDPISGHVSLYWYRQALGQGPEFLTYFNYEAQQDKSGLPNDRFSAERPEGSISTLTIQRTEQRDSAMYRCASRATGTGGEDTQYFGPGTRLTVL.

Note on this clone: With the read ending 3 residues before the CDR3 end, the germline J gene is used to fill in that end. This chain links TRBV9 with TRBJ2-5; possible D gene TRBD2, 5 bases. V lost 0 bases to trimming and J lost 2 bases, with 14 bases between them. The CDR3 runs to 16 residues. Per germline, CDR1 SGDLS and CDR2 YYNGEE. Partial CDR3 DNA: TGTGCCAGCAGCGTAGACGCTAGCAGACTTCAAGAGACC. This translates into CASSVDASRLQET. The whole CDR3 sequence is CASSVDASRLQETQYF.

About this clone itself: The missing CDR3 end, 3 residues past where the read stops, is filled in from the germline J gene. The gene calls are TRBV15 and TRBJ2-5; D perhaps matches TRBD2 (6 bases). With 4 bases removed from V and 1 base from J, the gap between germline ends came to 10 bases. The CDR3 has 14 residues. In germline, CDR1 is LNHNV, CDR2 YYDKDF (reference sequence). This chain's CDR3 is CATSTGLPQETQYF. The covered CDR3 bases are TGTGCCACCAGCACTGGACTACCCCAAGAGACC.

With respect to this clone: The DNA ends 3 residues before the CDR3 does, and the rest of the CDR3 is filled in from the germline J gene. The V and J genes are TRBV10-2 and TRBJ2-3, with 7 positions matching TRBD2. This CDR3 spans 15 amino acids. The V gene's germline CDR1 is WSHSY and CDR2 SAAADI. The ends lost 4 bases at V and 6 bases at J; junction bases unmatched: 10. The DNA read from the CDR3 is TGCGCCAGCAGTGGGGGGACTACAAAGTCGGATACG. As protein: CASSGGTTKSDT. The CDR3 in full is CASSGGTTKSDTQYF.

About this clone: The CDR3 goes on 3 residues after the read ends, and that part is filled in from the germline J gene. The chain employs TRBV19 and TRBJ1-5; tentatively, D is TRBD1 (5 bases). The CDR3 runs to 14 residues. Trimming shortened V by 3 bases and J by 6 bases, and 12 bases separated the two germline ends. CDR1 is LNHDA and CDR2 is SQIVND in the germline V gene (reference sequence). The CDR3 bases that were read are TGTGCCAGTAGTATCGCGGGGCGCGGTCAGCCC. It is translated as CASSIAGRGQP. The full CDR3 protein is CASSIAGRGQPQHF.

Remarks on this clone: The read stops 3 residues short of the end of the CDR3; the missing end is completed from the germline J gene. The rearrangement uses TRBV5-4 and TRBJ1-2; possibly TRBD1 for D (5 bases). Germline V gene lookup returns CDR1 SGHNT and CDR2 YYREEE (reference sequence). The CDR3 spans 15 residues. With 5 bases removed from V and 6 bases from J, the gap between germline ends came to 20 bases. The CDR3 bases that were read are TGTGCCAGCAGTGGAGCTTTAGGGGCCCGGGATGGC. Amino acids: CASSGALGARDG. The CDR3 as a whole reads CASSGALGARDGYTF.

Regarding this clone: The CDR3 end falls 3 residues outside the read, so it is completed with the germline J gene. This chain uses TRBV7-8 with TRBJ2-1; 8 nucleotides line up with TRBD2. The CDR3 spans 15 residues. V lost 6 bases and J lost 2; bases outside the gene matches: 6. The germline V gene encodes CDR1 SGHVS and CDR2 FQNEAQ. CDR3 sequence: CASRGIAGTYNEQFF. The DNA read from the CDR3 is TGTGCCAGCAGGGGGATAGCGGGGACCTACAATGAG.

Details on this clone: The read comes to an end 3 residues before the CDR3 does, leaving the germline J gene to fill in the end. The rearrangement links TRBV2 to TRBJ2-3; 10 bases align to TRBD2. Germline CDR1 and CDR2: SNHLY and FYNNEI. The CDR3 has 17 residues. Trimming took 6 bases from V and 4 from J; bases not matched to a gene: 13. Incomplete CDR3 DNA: TGTGCCAGCAGGGACAAACCGGGACTAGCGAGGGCAGATACG. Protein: CASRDKPGLARADT. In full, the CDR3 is CASRDKPGLARADTQYF.